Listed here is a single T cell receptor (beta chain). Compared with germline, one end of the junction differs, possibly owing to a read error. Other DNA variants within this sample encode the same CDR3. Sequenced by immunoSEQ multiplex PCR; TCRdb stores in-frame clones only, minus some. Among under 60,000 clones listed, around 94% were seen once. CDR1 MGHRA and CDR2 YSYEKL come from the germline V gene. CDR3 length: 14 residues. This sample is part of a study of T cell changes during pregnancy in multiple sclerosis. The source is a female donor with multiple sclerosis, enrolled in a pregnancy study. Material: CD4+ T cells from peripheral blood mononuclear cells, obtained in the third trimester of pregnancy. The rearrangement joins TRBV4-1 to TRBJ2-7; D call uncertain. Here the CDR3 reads CASSQDLRGYEQYF. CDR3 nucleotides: TGCGCCAGCAGCCAAGATCTTAGAGGATACGAGCAGTACTTT.